A selection of T cell receptor beta chains follows, all from one sample in a study of blood T cell repertoires in COVID-19. Sequencing used immunoSEQ multiplex PCR; TCRdb keeps in-frame clones, though not all of them. The table records roughly 410,000 clones, about nine tenths of them present only once. The sequenced sample consisted of peripheral blood. These receptors were taken from a woman between 35 and 50 years old with COVID-19, enrolled during active disease. Each CDR3 is given with its conserved first and last residue. The D gene is left open where the match is weak.

CDR3aa: CASSLTGGSDEAFF
d_gene: TRBD1
v_gene: TRBV5-1
j_gene: TRBJ1-1

CDR3aa: CASSPEMDSMNGYTF
d_gene: -
v_gene: TRBV5-1
j_gene: TRBJ1-2

CDR3aa: CASRTPRGVNGYTF
d_gene: -
v_gene: TRBV28
j_gene: TRBJ1-2

CDR3aa: CASSSPRVANYGYTF
d_gene: -
v_gene: TRBV28
j_gene: TRBJ1-2

CDR3aa: CASKTADTQYF
d_gene: -
v_gene: TRBV27
j_gene: TRBJ2-3

CDR3aa: CAISEVVRSSYNEQFF
d_gene: -
v_gene: TRBV10-3
j_gene: TRBJ2-1

CDR3aa: CATSDGDRGYQPQHF
d_gene: TRBD1
v_gene: TRBV24-1
j_gene: TRBJ1-5

CDR3aa: CASRSWAGPNNSPLHF
d_gene: -
v_gene: TRBV28
j_gene: TRBJ1-6

CDR3aa: CASSLAGGGTGETQYF
d_gene: TRBD2
v_gene: TRBV11-2
j_gene: TRBJ2-5

CDR3aa: CASSRTGGFYEQYF
d_gene: TRBD1
v_gene: TRBV5-1
j_gene: TRBJ2-7

CDR3aa: CSVVPGNTEAFF
d_gene: -
v_gene: TRBV29-1
j_gene: TRBJ1-1

CDR3aa: CASSQDRGGRQETQYF
d_gene: -
v_gene: TRBV4-3
j_gene: TRBJ2-5

CDR3aa: CASSLLSGSETQYF
d_gene: TRBD2
v_gene: TRBV7-9
j_gene: TRBJ2-5

CDR3aa: CAWIAGVGTGELFF
d_gene: TRBD2
v_gene: TRBV30
j_gene: TRBJ2-2

CDR3aa: CATGTGGNQPQHF
d_gene: TRBD1
v_gene: TRBV14
j_gene: TRBJ1-5

CDR3aa: CASSHLDRGWDTEAFF
d_gene: TRBD1
v_gene: TRBV19
j_gene: TRBJ1-1

CDR3aa: CASSPQQGGNTEAFF
d_gene: -
v_gene: TRBV18
j_gene: TRBJ1-1

CDR3aa: CASSLAEAGYGNTEAFF
d_gene: -
v_gene: TRBV5-1
j_gene: TRBJ1-1

CDR3aa: CASRLAGTGAGYTF
d_gene: TRBD1
v_gene: TRBV6-5
j_gene: TRBJ1-2

CDR3aa: CASSAQDTGELFF
d_gene: -
v_gene: TRBV5-1
j_gene: TRBJ2-2

CDR3aa: CASGTGPYNEQFF
d_gene: TRBD1
v_gene: TRBV27
j_gene: TRBJ2-1

CDR3aa: CASSLLPSGASYNEQFF
d_gene: TRBD2
v_gene: TRBV7-3
j_gene: TRBJ2-1